The 30 T cell receptor beta chains given below trace back to one sample, sequenced in a study of cytomegalovirus exposure and HLA in healthy donors. PCR employed 60 Vbeta and 13 Jbeta primers. The assay was immunoSEQ multiplex PCR, and TCRdb's table has in-frame clones only and misses some. The table includes tens of thousands of clones, less than 65% detected once. The sequenced sample was PBMCs. The receptors were sampled from a woman in her twenties or thirties in good health and CMV-seronegative.

J is TRBJ1-2 and V is TRBV28; no reliable D call. Germline V CDR1 and CDR2: MDHEN, SYDVKM. CDR3 length equals 13 residues. Deletions cut 7 bases from V and 8 bases from J, with 17 bases between. The CDR3 DNA follows: TGTGCCAGCATCACCGGGAAGGCGCGGGGCTACACCTTC. Its protein is CASITGKARGYTF.

The chain combines TRBV10-3 with TRBJ1-2; no clear D. Trimming took off 1 base at V and 3 bases at J, with 9 bases between the two ends. Germline CDR1 is ENHRY and CDR2 is SYGVKD. The CDR3 extends over 14 amino acids. CDR3 bases: TGTGCCATCAGTGAGTTGGCTGCGGACTATGGCTACACCTTC. Protein product: CAISELAADYGYTF.

This clone was counted once. The V call is TRBV6-5, the J call TRBJ1-2, with TRBD1 identical over 7 bases. J was trimmed by 4 bases and V by 8 bases; bases with no gene match: 13. The CDR3 runs to 15 residues. From germline, CDR1 is MNHEY and CDR2 SVGAGI. The CDR3 is CASGRGRGLGYGYTF. DNA of the CDR3: TGTGCCAGCGGCCGTGGCAGGGGGTTGGGCTATGGCTACACCTTC.

The J gene is TRBJ1-2, the V gene TRBV5-1; 7 bases map to TRBD1. The CDR3 contains 11 residues. Unmatched junction bases numbered 0, after V lost 4 bases and J lost 6 bases. CDR1 is SGHRS, CDR2 YFSETQ, per germline. Here the CDR3 reads CASSQGDGYTF. The CDR3 region has the DNA TGCGCCAGCAGCCAGGGGGATGGCTACACCTTC.

The chain carries TRBV27 and TRBJ2-7, with TRBD2 as a possible D gene (6 bases). This CDR3 is 13 amino acids long. The V gene lost 5 bases and the J gene lost 6 bases, with 14 bases spanning the gap. Per germline, CDR1 MNHEY and CDR2 SMNVEV (reference sequence). CDR3 sequence reads: CASSRRLGREQYF. The CDR3, as DNA: TGTGCCAGCAGTCGCCGACTAGGACGCGAGCAGTACTTC.

The rearrangement joins TRBV4-2 to TRBJ2-3; TRBD2 is a possible D gene (6 bases). The CDR3 loop spans 16 amino acids. Germline assignment: CDR1 LGHNA and CDR2 YNFKEQ. The germline V and J ends were trimmed by 1 base and 7 bases, with 18 bases remaining between them. As DNA, the CDR3 is TGTGCCAGCAGCCAAGGGCCCGGGACTGGGGGTCATACGCAGTATTTT. Protein sequence: CASSQGPGTGGHTQYF.

J is TRBJ2-2 and V is TRBV28, with 11 bases that match TRBD2. This CDR3 spans 16 amino acids. Per germline, CDR1 MDHEN and CDR2 SYDVKM. With V trimmed by 6 bases and J by 6 bases, 9 bases remained unmatched. The CDR3 spells CASSPLLAGVAGELFF. The DNA for the CDR3 is TGTGCCAGCAGCCCACTACTAGCGGGAGTTGCCGGGGAGCTGTTTTTT.

The rearrangement links TRBV5-8 to TRBJ1-4, with D maybe TRBD1 (5 bases). Germline V gene lookup returns CDR1 SGHTS and CDR2 YDEGEE. V was cut by 3 bases and J by 5 bases, with 11 bases left in between. The CDR3 is made up of 14 amino acids. As DNA, the CDR3 is TGTGCCAGCAGCTCCGGGACTATAAATGAAAAACTGTTTTTT. Its protein product is CASSSGTINEKLFF.

This clone was counted only a few times. The chain employs TRBV7-2 and TRBJ1-2; 8 bases map to TRBD1. Germline CDR1 is SGHTA and CDR2 is FQGNSA. This CDR3 has 18 amino acids. The trim removed 6 bases at V and 1 base at J, leaving 16 bases unmatched. CDR3 sequence (DNA): TGTGCCAGCAGTCATGGGGGGGACAGGAGGGGGGGTAACTATGGCTACACCTTC. It specifies CASSHGGDRRGGNYGYTF.

This clone was seen at least ten times. The V and J genes are TRBV5-4 and TRBJ1-1; D ambiguous. In germline, CDR1 is SGHNT, CDR2 YYREEE (reference sequence). CDR3 length: 13 residues. V was cut by 6 bases and J by 1 base, with 10 bases left in between. The CDR3 DNA reads TGTGCCAGCACTCTAAAGCCGAACACTGAAGCTTTCTTT. Translation: CASTLKPNTEAFF.

This chain uses TRBV29-1 with TRBJ2-3; 8 nucleotides align to TRBD2. V lost 7 bases to trimming and J lost 2 bases; unmatched junction nucleotides: 8. CDR1 and CDR2 from the germline V gene are SQVTM and ANQGSEA. This CDR3 has 14 amino acids. CDR3 sequence: CSGLRGGVTDTQYF. DNA for the CDR3: TGCAGCGGCCTACGGGGGGGAGTCACAGATACGCAGTATTTT.

CDR3 amino acids: CACQRETVGEQFF. The DNA of the CDR3 is TGTGCCTGCCAGCGGGAGACCGTCGGTGAGCAGTTCTTC. The J gene is TRBJ2-1, the V gene TRBV30; TRBD2 aligns across 8 bases. J lost 9 bases, V lost 6 bases, and 10 bases had no gene match. CDR1 is GTSNPN, CDR2 SVGIG, per germline (reference sequence). This CDR3 is 13 amino acids long.

This rearrangement joins TRBV19 to TRBJ2-2; TRBD1 aligns across 9 bases. V gave up 9 bases and J gave up 7 bases; unmatched junction bases: 9. The germline V gene encodes CDR1 LNHDA and CDR2 SQIVND (reference sequence). This CDR3 is 14 amino acids long. CDR3 protein: CASQGGQGNGELFF. The DNA for the CDR3 is TGTGCCAGCCAAGGGGGACAGGGTAACGGGGAGCTGTTTTTT.

The chain is built from TRBV27 and TRBJ2-5; 8 nucleotides align to TRBD2. Looked up from germline, CDR1 is MNHEY and CDR2 is SMNVEV (reference sequence). This CDR3 spans 19 amino acids. The V and J ends lost 6 bases and 2 bases, in that order; junction bases with no gene match: 20. The CDR3 DNA follows: TGTGCCAGCAGCCCCCGAGGGACTAGAGCTCCAGAAATACAAGAGACCCAGTACTTC. Translating gives CASSPRGTRAPEIQETQYF.

In its sample, this clone was seen a few times. This chain connects TRBV15 to TRBJ2-1; TRBD2 matches at 8 bases. CDR3 length: 15 residues. The V gene end was trimmed by 0 bases and the J gene end by 10 bases; junction bases not matched to a gene: 8. Germline loops: CDR1 LNHNV, CDR2 YYDKDF (reference sequence). CDR3 loop: CATSRDNSGNREQFF. The CDR3 DNA follows: TGTGCCACCAGCAGAGATAATAGCGGGAATAGGGAGCAGTTCTTC.

This chain uses TRBV7-2 with TRBJ1-1, with no clear D. Trimming stripped 5 bases from V and 0 bases from J, with 7 bases between. The CDR3 is 13 residues long. Germline loops: CDR1 SGHTA, CDR2 FQGNSA. The CDR3 coding sequence is TGTGCCAGCAGCCCCTTCCTGAACACTGAAGCTTTCTTT. As protein: CASSPFLNTEAFF. Using reference TRBV7-2 and TRBJ1-1 for the parts outside the CDR3, the full variable domain is GAGVSQSPSNKVTEKGKDVELRCDPISGHTALYWYRQSLGQGLEFLIYFQGNSAPDKSGLPSDRFSAERTGGSVSTLTIQRTQQEDSAVYLCASSPFLNTEAFFGQGTRLTVV.

This clone was counted only a few times. The CDR3 spells CASSSERRSGYTF. CDR3 nucleotides: TGTGCCAGCAGCTCGGAGAGGCGTTCCGGCTACACCTTC. The chain recombines TRBV5-4 with TRBJ1-2; no definite D call. CDR1 and CDR2 (germline): SGHNT, YYREEE (reference sequence). The CDR3 has 13 amino acids. V lost 3 bases to trimming and J lost 8 bases, with 14 bases between them.

The chain links TRBV30 to TRBJ1-2, with a possible D match to TRBD1 (6 bases). Germline values: CDR1 GTSNPN, CDR2 SVGIG (reference sequence). The CDR3 runs 13 residues. Deletions cut 2 bases from V and 4 bases from J, with 11 bases between. Written as DNA, the CDR3 is TGTGCCTGGAGTACCAGGGGCGGCTATGGCTACACCTTC. Its translation: CAWSTRGGYGYTF.

In its sample, this clone was seen a few times. This chain links TRBV4-1 with TRBJ2-3; TRBD2 aligns across 8 bases. CDR1 MGHRA and CDR2 YSYEKL come from the germline V gene. V lost 0 bases, J lost 6 bases, and 5 bases stayed unmatched. This CDR3 is built from 15 residues. The CDR3 is CASSQDAGGRDTQYF. The CDR3 coding sequence is TGCGCCAGCAGCCAAGACGCGGGGGGCAGGGATACGCAGTATTTT.

V usage is TRBV19 and J usage is TRBJ1-5, with 9 bases aligning to TRBD1. Germline CDR1 is LNHDA and CDR2 is SQIVND (reference sequence). V dropped 5 bases and J dropped 6; count of bases not matched to a gene: 8. The CDR3 is 15 amino acids. CDR3 nucleotide sequence: TGTGCCAGTAGTCTGGACAGGGGCAGGGGTCAGCCCCAGCATTTT. It translates to CASSLDRGRGQPQHF. Full variable domain (outside the CDR3, taken from reference TRBV19 and TRBJ1-5): DGGITQSPKYLFRKEGQNVTLSCEQNLNHDAMYWYRQDPGQGLRLIYYSQIVNDFQKGDIAEGYSVSREKKESFPLTVTSAQKNPTAFYLCASSLDRGRGQPQHFGDGTRLSIL.

The chain couples TRBV6-1 to TRBJ2-7, with D maybe TRBD2 (5 bases). The V end lost 4 bases, the J end lost 4 bases, and 11 bases lay between the germline ends. Germline V gene data show CDR1 as MNHNS and CDR2 as SASEGT. This CDR3 spans 13 amino acids. The CDR3: CASSVRGSYEQYF. DNA of the CDR3: TGTGCCAGCAGTGTACGGGGAAGTTACGAGCAGTACTTC.

The chain is built from TRBV6-5 and TRBJ1-1; tentative D call: TRBD1 (5 bases). Trimming took off 0 bases at V and 0 bases at J, with 8 bases between the two ends. CDR1 is MNHEY, CDR2 SVGAGI, per germline. This CDR3 is built from 15 residues. The CDR3 region has the DNA TGTGCCAGCAGTTACTCAGGGGTCATGAACACTGAAGCTTTCTTT. It translates to CASSYSGVMNTEAFF.

The chain combines TRBV6-5 with TRBJ2-1, with 15 bases matching TRBD2. V dropped 6 bases and J dropped 10; count of bases not matched to a gene: 7. The CDR3 has 15 amino acids. Germline V gene data show CDR1 as MNHEY and CDR2 as SVGAGI. CDR3 sequence reads: CASSRTSGGAREQFF. DNA for the CDR3: TGTGCCAGCAGCAGGACTAGCGGGGGGGCCAGGGAGCAGTTCTTC.

The genes are TRBV7-2 and TRBJ2-1; 10 nucleotides match TRBD2. The J segment lost 4 bases and the V segment lost 2 bases, leaving 2 bases of the junction unmatched. Germline V gives CDR1 SGHTA, CDR2 FQGNSA. This CDR3 comprises 15 residues. The CDR3 coding sequence is TGTGCCAGCAGCTTAAAAGCGGGGGGGTACAATGAGCAGTTCTTC. Amino acid sequence: CASSLKAGGYNEQFF.

The chain joins TRBV5-1 to TRBJ1-2; TRBD1 aligns across 7 bases. CDR3 length: 15 residues. The V gene end was trimmed by 0 bases and the J gene end by 4 bases; junction bases not matched to a gene: 6. Germline assignment: CDR1 SGHRS and CDR2 YFSETQ. This CDR3 is CASSLAAGTAYGYTF. The CDR3 bases are TGCGCCAGCAGCTTGGCCGCCGGGACAGCCTATGGCTACACCTTC.

This clone was counted only a few times. V and J are TRBV18 and TRBJ1-2; D uncertain. This CDR3 has 13 residues. Trimming took 4 bases from V and 4 from J, leaving 10 bases between them. CDR1 and CDR2 from the germline V gene are KGHSH and LQKENI. CDR3 nucleotides: TGTGCCAGCTCACGAATGGAGGCCTATGGCTACACCTTC. It encodes CASSRMEAYGYTF.

This clone appeared once. The V call is TRBV7-2, the J call TRBJ1-5, with 10 bases that match TRBD1. The germline V gene encodes CDR1 SGHTA and CDR2 FQGNSA. The junction had 5 bases not matched to a gene; V was cut back by 5 bases and J by 1 base. The CDR3 runs 16 residues. The CDR3 DNA reads TGTGCCAGCAGCCGGACAGGGGGAGGAAGCAATCAGCCCCAGCATTTT. Its translation is CASSRTGGGSNQPQHF.

The V and J genes are TRBV5-4 and TRBJ2-1, with 8 bases lining up with TRBD2. J gave up 4 bases and V 2 bases, and 5 bases lay outside the gene matches. This CDR3 region has 15 residues. Per germline, CDR1 SGHNT and CDR2 YYREEE (reference sequence). The CDR3 DNA reads as TGTGCCAGCAGCTTCGGCGGGGGGCGATACAATGAGCAGTTCTTC. It codes for CASSFGGGRYNEQFF.

The J gene is TRBJ2-4, the V gene TRBV19; no firm D call. Trimming removed 6 bases from V and 0 bases from J, with 9 bases in between. CDR3 length equals 14 residues. The V gene's germline CDR1 is LNHDA and CDR2 SQIVND (reference sequence). The CDR3 spells CASSPGKAKNIQYF. The CDR3 DNA is TGTGCCAGTAGCCCCGGTAAAGCCAAAAACATTCAGTACTTC. Using reference TRBV19 and TRBJ2-4 for the parts outside the CDR3, the full variable domain is DGGITQSPKYLFRKEGQNVTLSCEQNLNHDAMYWYRQDPGQGLRLIYYSQIVNDFQKGDIAEGYSVSREKKESFPLTVTSAQKNPTAFYLCASSPGKAKNIQYFGAGTRLSVL.

The sample holds a few counts of this clone. This chain connects TRBV7-2 to TRBJ1-1; TRBD1 matches 7 bases. With 4 bases clipped from V and 1 base from J, the junction kept 6 bases outside the gene matches. This CDR3 region has 15 residues. CDR1 is SGHTA, CDR2 FQGNSA, per germline. In nucleotides, the CDR3 is TGTGCCAGCAGCTCCAGGGGGGCTAAGAACACTGAAGCTTTCTTT. Translating it yields CASSSRGAKNTEAFF.